Below, 16 T cell receptor beta chains from the same sample are listed, as sequenced in a study of T cells in Graves' hyperthyroidism and ophthalmopathy. Researchers amplified the TCR beta CDR3 regions from RNA transcripts. With the HTBI primer set, the TCR CDR3 went through a first round of RT-PCR. TCRdb reprocessed the multiplex PCR reads with MiXCR, giving one entry per CDR3 protein. The top ten clones hold 25% to 30% of a sample with more than 500,000 distinct CDR3 sequences, around 16% of them seen once. Sequencing was carried out using blood. These TCRs come from a woman between 25 and 40 years old with Graves' ophthalmopathy.

This clonotype was observed a few times. One junction end disagrees with the germline gene, perhaps due to a read error. The chain employs TRBV13 and TRBJ1-1; perhaps TRBD1 as D (5 bases). The CDR3 has 13 amino acids. Germline CDR1 reads PRHDT; CDR2 reads FYEKMQ (reference sequence). DNA of the CDR3: TGTGCCAGCAGCTTAGTCAGGGAGTCTTTTCGAATCTTT. Amino acid sequence: CASSLVRESFRIF.

There are a few counts of this clonotype. The V and J genes are TRBV7-9 and TRBJ2-7; the D gene could be TRBD1 or TRBD2 (7 bases each). The CDR3 spans 17 residues. V gave up 4 bases and J gave up 2 bases, with 21 bases separating them. Looked up from germline, CDR1 is SEHNR and CDR2 is FQNEAQ (reference sequence). The CDR3 spells CASSSRRGRGSPYEQYF. The DNA for the CDR3 is TGTGCCAGCAGCTCGAGGAGGGGGCGCGGGAGTCCCTACGAGCAGTACTTC.

The V and J genes are TRBV27 and TRBJ2-6, with 8 bases fitting TRBD1. Germline-derived CDR1 and CDR2 are MNHEY and SMNVEV (reference sequence). V lost 6 bases, J lost 0 bases, and 4 bases stayed unmatched. The CDR3 totals 16 residues. The DNA for the CDR3 is TGTGCCAGCAGAACAGGGGGGTACTCTGGGGCCAACGTCCTGACTTTC. It translates to CASRTGGYSGANVLTF.

This clonotype came up a few times. J is TRBJ2-7 and V is TRBV6-5, with 7 bases matching TRBD1. Germline values: CDR1 MNHEY, CDR2 SVGAGI. The CDR3 contains 13 residues. J was trimmed by 6 bases and V by 4 bases; bases with no gene match: 6. CDR3 coding DNA: TGTGCCAGCAGTTCGGACAGGACCTCCGAGCAGTACTTC. This gives the protein CASSSDRTSEQYF.

This clonotype showed up many times. The chain carries TRBV28 and TRBJ2-7; 7 bases are a match to TRBD1. This CDR3 spans 15 amino acids. The junction had 11 bases not matched to a gene; V was cut back by 6 bases and J by 3 bases. Per germline, CDR1 MDHEN and CDR2 SYDVKM. The CDR3 loop reads CASRGTGTANYEQYF. The CDR3 DNA sequence: TGTGCCAGCAGGGGAACCGGGACAGCAAACTACGAGCAGTACTTC.

This clonotype was found many times. The rearrangement joins TRBV6-2 or TRBV6-3 to TRBJ2-1; 10 positions match TRBD1. This CDR3 is built from 15 residues. CDR1 and CDR2 from the germline V gene are MNHEY and SVGEGT. V shed 2 bases and J 2 bases; nucleotides not matched to a gene: 0. The CDR3 here is CASSYGQGAYNEQFF. CDR3 sequence (DNA): TGTGCCAGCAGTTACGGACAGGGGGCCTACAATGAGCAGTTCTTC.

The chain uses TRBV7-9 and TRBJ2-3; tentatively, D is TRBD1 or TRBD2 (5 bases each). Germline values: CDR1 SEHNR, CDR2 FQNEAQ (reference sequence). This CDR3 is 15 amino acids long. V lost 4 bases, J lost 6 bases, and 17 bases lay in between. The CDR3 sequence: CASSSRDLPGDTQYF. Here the CDR3 DNA reads TGTGCCAGCAGCTCACGGGACCTCCCCGGGGATACGCAGTATTTT.

This clonotype was detected only a few times. This chain links TRBV4-2 with TRBJ1-1; 7 nucleotides match TRBD1. The CDR3 length is 17 residues. In germline, CDR1 is LGHNA, CDR2 YNFKEQ. Trimming cost V 2 bases and J 1 base; bases outside gene matches: 10. CDR3 nucleotide sequence: TGTGCCAGCAGCCAACCGACAGGGAAAAACACGAACACTGAAGCTTTCTTT. Translating it yields CASSQPTGKNTNTEAFF.

This clonotype was seen a handful of times. The rearrangement joins TRBV19 to TRBJ1-2; 7 nucleotides match TRBD1. V lost 6 bases to trimming and J lost 3 bases; unmatched junction nucleotides: 7. This CDR3 spans 14 amino acids. Looked up from germline, CDR1 is LNHDA and CDR2 is SQIVND (reference sequence). The CDR3 here is CASSQTGTDYGYTF. The CDR3 region has the DNA TGTGCCAGTAGCCAGACAGGGACGGACTATGGCTACACCTTC.

Many counts were recorded for this clonotype. This chain's CDR3 is CASGGGGGYSNQPQHF. CDR3 bases: TGTGCCAGCGGTGGCGGAGGGGGTTATAGCAATCAGCCCCAGCATTTT. This sequence joins TRBV27 and TRBJ1-5; the D gene is possibly TRBD1 (6 bases). Trimming took 8 bases from V and 0 from J, leaving 17 bases between them. CDR1 MNHEY and CDR2 SMNVEV come from the germline V gene (reference sequence). The CDR3 extends over 16 amino acids.

The sample holds many counts of this clonotype. The genes are TRBV3-1 and TRBJ2-7; D gene unclear. CDR1 and CDR2 (germline): LGHDT, YNNKEL (reference sequence). With 3 bases removed from V and 2 bases from J, the gap between germline ends came to 14 bases. This CDR3 has 15 residues. The CDR3 nucleotides are TGTGCCAGCAGCCAGGGTAGAGGCACTCCCTACGAGCAGTACTTC. Its translation is CASSQGRGTPYEQYF.

This clonotype was seen only a few times. This sequence joins TRBV27 and TRBJ2-7; D may be TRBD1 (5 bases). The V gene lost 7 bases and the J gene lost 0 bases, with 13 bases spanning the gap. The germline gives CDR1 MNHEY, CDR2 SMNVEV (reference sequence). This CDR3 is built from 14 residues. CDR3 sequence: CASKEVDSSYEQYF. The CDR3 DNA is TGTGCCAGCAAAGAGGTTGACAGCTCCTACGAGCAGTACTTC.

The gene calls are TRBV20-1 and TRBJ2-5; the D call may be TRBD1 or TRBD2 (6 bases each). The length of the CDR3 is 13 residues. Per germline, CDR1 DFQATT and CDR2 SNEGSKA (reference sequence). Trimming cost V 0 bases and J 5 bases, with 10 bases left between them. CDR3 sequence reads: CSARDQGGETQYF. The CDR3 nucleotides are TGCAGTGCTAGAGATCAAGGGGGGGAGACCCAGTACTTC.

In its sample, this clonotype was seen many times. The rearrangement joins TRBV6-5 to TRBJ2-2; D gene uncertain. Germline assignment: CDR1 MNHEY and CDR2 SVGAGI. The V gene lost 2 bases and the J gene lost 3 bases, with 16 bases spanning the gap. The CDR3 extends over 17 amino acids. CDR3 coding DNA: TGTGCCAGCAGTTACGCGTCCCCAGCGATGTACACCGGGGAGCTGTTTTTT. Protein: CASSYASPAMYTGELFF.

This clonotype was seen at least ten times. The chain couples TRBV4-1 to TRBJ2-7; TRBD1 matches at 9 bases. Looked up from germline, CDR1 is MGHRA and CDR2 is YSYEKL. This CDR3 has 15 residues. V lost 2 bases and J lost 2; bases outside the gene matches: 4. CDR3 region: CASSQPGQGTYEQYF. CDR3 nucleotides: TGCGCCAGCAGCCAACCGGGACAGGGCACCTACGAGCAGTACTTC.

V is TRBV24-1 and J is TRBJ2-3, with TRBD1 identical over 9 bases. Germline CDR1 is KGHDR and CDR2 is SFDVKD. The CDR3 runs 15 residues. V shed 3 bases and J 3 bases; nucleotides not matched to a gene: 3. CDR3 sequence reads: CATSDPGTGTDTQYF. CDR3 bases: TGTGCCACCAGTGATCCGGGGACAGGGACAGATACGCAGTATTTT.